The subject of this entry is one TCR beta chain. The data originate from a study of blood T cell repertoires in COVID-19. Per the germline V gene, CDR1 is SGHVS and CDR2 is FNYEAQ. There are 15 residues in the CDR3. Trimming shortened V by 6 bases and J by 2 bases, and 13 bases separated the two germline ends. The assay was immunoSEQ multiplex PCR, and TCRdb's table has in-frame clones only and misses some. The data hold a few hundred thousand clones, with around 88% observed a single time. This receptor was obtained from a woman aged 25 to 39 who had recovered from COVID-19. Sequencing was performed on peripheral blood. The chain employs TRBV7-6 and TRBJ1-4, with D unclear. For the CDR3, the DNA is TGTGCCAGCAGTTCCCGCGGGAGGACTAATGAAAAACTGTTTTTT. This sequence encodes CASSSRGRTNEKLFF. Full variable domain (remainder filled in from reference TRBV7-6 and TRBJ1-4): GAGVSQSPRYKVTKRGQDVALRCDPISGHVSLYWYRQALGQGPEFLTYFNYEAQQDKSGLPNDRFSAERPEGSISTLTIQRTEQRDSAMYRCASSSRGRTNEKLFFGSGTQLSVL.